The 2 T cell receptor delta chains presented below share a single source sample, sequenced in a study of delta chains in infants with herpesvirus infections. Reverse transcription of PBMC RNA used primers specific for the gamma and delta chains. TCRdb re-called the RT-PCR reads with CATT. The sample carries approximately 1,300 delta-chain clones, about 35% recorded once. This specimen was peripheral blood, taken at time point 1 of longitudinal follow-up. Receptor source: a human donor who was a Ugandan infant, either HIV-exposed or HIV-unexposed (not recorded which).

This rearrangement joins TRDV2 to TRDJ2; TRDD3 might be the D (5 bases). V was clipped by 0 bases and J by 1 base, with 17 bases between them. The CDR3 covers 18 residues. CDR1 is GEAIGNYY and CDR2 is EKD in the germline V gene. The CDR3 nucleotides read TGTGCCTGTGACACCGAGGGGAGGAGGGGTTTTTTGACAGCACAACTCTTCTTT. It translates to CACDTEGRRGFLTAQLFF.

This clone is judged large. This CDR3 is CALGELGDTIEAAQLFF. CDR3 sequence (DNA): TGTGCTCTTGGGGAACTGGGGGATACAATCGAGGCAGCACAACTCTTCTTT. The V call is TRDV1, the J call TRDJ2; 9 bases fit TRDD3. The germline V gene encodes CDR1 TSWWSYY and CDR2 QGS. CDR3 length equals 17 residues. Losses at the gene ends were 0 bases for V and 6 bases for J; bases not matched to a gene: 8.